The clone carrying this T cell receptor beta chain came up many times. Its antigen remains unidentified. The sequenced fragment ends 3 residues before the CDR3 boundary, so the rest is inferred from the germline J gene. Most patients and controls had Caucasian heritage. Per the germline V gene, CDR1 is SQVTM and CDR2 is ANQGSEA. CDR3 length equals 13 residues. With 4 bases removed from V and 1 base from J, the gap between germline ends came to 10 bases. The data originate from a study of T cell clonality in common variable immunodeficiency. Whole-study results and caveats: Compared with healthy controls, CVID subjects showed increased TCRbeta clonality, mostly in about a third. Common variable immunodeficiency TCR beta sequences reportedly had fewer deletions and N-nucleotide insertions. Authors noted CVID clonality's cause needs subpopulation repertoire sequencing.

Assay: immunoSEQ multiplex PCR; the TCRdb copy retains only in-frame clones and omits some. The table records roughly 79,000 clones without singletons, the ten largest covering approximately 0.8%. Sequencing was performed on peripheral blood mononuclear cells. The TCR originated in a person between 18 and 70 years old in good health. The chain recombines TRBV29-1 with TRBJ1-1; possible D gene TRBD1, 6 bases. The sequenced CDR3 bases are TGCAGCGTTGTCGTGACAGGGAACACTGAA. Its protein product is CSVVVTGNTE. In full, the CDR3 reads CSVVVTGNTEAFF.